A single sample is the source of the 21 T cell receptor beta chains below, sequenced in a study of T cell changes during pregnancy in multiple sclerosis. Repertoires were generated with immunoSEQ multiplex PCR, while TCRdb's copy carries only in-frame clones and drops some. The sample consists of tens of thousands of clones, 90% of them appearing once. The sample in question was peripheral blood, obtained in the third trimester of pregnancy. All receptors derive from a female donor in good health, enrolled as a control in a pregnancy study.

The V call is TRBV5-6, the J call TRBJ1-1; possible D gene TRBD1, 6 bases. CDR1 SGHDT and CDR2 YYEEEE come from the germline V gene. The CDR3 has 11 residues. Trimming removed 0 bases from V and 11 bases from J, with 8 bases in between. The CDR3 DNA sequence: TGTGCCAGCAGCTTGGACAGGGTGGCTTTCTTT. This gives the protein CASSLDRVAFF.

The chain has TRBV2 and TRBJ2-7; 7 bases map to TRBD1. V shed 7 bases, J shed 0 bases, and the junction held 6 bases outside the gene matches. Germline CDR1 and CDR2: SNHLY and FYNNEI. The CDR3 is 14 amino acids. In nucleotides, the CDR3 is TGTGCCAGCATGGGGGACAGACTCTCCTACGAGCAGTACTTC. Translation: CASMGDRLSYEQYF.

This chain connects TRBV18 to TRBJ2-3; D is unresolved. The CDR3 is 14 residues long. The germline V gene encodes CDR1 KGHSH and CDR2 LQKENI. Trimming cost V 1 base and J 4 bases, with 9 bases left between them. The CDR3 nucleotides read TGTGCCAGCTCACCACGCCAGATGTCAGATACGCAGTATTTT. As protein: CASSPRQMSDTQYF.

The chain has TRBV12-5 and TRBJ1-1; a weak D match, TRBD1 (5 bases). Deletions cut 1 base from V and 5 bases from J, with 8 bases between. The CDR3 covers 13 residues. CDR1 and CDR2 (germline): LGHNT, FRNRAP. CDR3 region: CASGLGGRTEAFF. The CDR3 DNA reads as TGTGCTAGTGGTTTGGGGGGCCGTACTGAAGCTTTCTTT.

In DNA, the CDR3 is TGCGCCAGCAGCCTAATTTCGGGACAGGGGAACAATGAGCAGTTCTTC. As protein: CASSLISGQGNNEQFF. The rearrangement links TRBV4-3 to TRBJ2-1, with 10 positions matching TRBD1. V lost 4 bases, J lost 5 bases, and 8 bases stayed unmatched. Germline V CDR1 and CDR2: LGHNA, YSLEER. The CDR3 contains 16 residues.

The chain couples TRBV19 to TRBJ2-1; possibly TRBD2 for D (6 bases). V was clipped by 3 bases and J by 10 bases, with 10 bases between them. This CDR3 has 12 residues. From germline, CDR1 is LNHDA and CDR2 SQIVND (reference sequence). CDR3 amino acids: CASSMQLAEQFF. As DNA, the CDR3 is TGTGCCAGTAGTATGCAACTAGCCGAGCAGTTCTTC.

The V call is TRBV6-4, the J call TRBJ1-1; tentatively, D is TRBD1 (5 bases). The CDR3 spans 11 residues. In germline, CDR1 is MRHNA, CDR2 SNTAGT. V was cut by 6 bases and J by 6 bases, with 8 bases left in between. The CDR3 reads CASSRAPEAFF. The CDR3 coding sequence is TGTGCCAGCAGCAGGGCTCCTGAAGCTTTCTTT.

The V call is TRBV7-9, the J call TRBJ1-2, with D possibly being TRBD1 (5 bases). This CDR3 contains 13 residues. Germline assignment: CDR1 SEHNR and CDR2 FQNEAQ (reference sequence). With 7 bases removed from V and 2 bases from J, the gap between germline ends came to 11 bases. The CDR3 sequence: CASTSTENYGYTF. The CDR3 region has the DNA TGTGCCAGCACCTCGACAGAAAACTATGGCTACACCTTC. Based on the CDR3 plus reference TRBV7-9 and TRBJ1-2, the full variable domain is DTGVSQNPRHKITKRGQNVTFRCDPISEHNRLYWYRQTLGQGPEFLTYFQNEAQLEKSRLLSDRFSAERPKGSFSTLEIQRTEQGDSAMYLCASTSTENYGYTFGSGTRLTVV.

The genes are TRBV9 and TRBJ1-4; maybe TRBD1 (5 bases). Germline CDR1 SGDLS, CDR2 YYNGEE. CDR3 length equals 16 residues. V lost 0 bases, J lost 7 bases, and 16 bases lay in between. CDR3 loop: CASSVAPTGAGEKLFF. In DNA, the CDR3 is TGTGCCAGCAGCGTAGCTCCAACAGGAGCGGGTGAAAAACTGTTTTTT.

This clone showed up just once. The chain couples TRBV9 to TRBJ2-3; a weak D match, TRBD2 (6 bases). The V gene's germline CDR1 is SGDLS and CDR2 YYNGEE. V shed 4 bases and J shed 7 bases, with 13 bases lying between them. This CDR3 region has 13 residues. CDR3 nucleotide sequence: TGTGCCAGCAGCCCCCGGGAGCGGTATACGCAGTATTTT. Protein sequence: CASSPRERYTQYF.

This clone was observed a few times. This chain connects TRBV28 to TRBJ2-3, with 9 bases that match TRBD2. Germline V gene sequence: CDR1 MDHEN, CDR2 SYDVKM. This CDR3 has 14 residues. With V trimmed by 2 bases and J by 8 bases, 5 bases remained unmatched. For the CDR3, the DNA is TGTGCCAGCAGTTTAGTAGCGGGAGCCGGTACGCAGTATTTT. This codes for CASSLVAGAGTQYF.

V usage is TRBV5-8 and J usage is TRBJ1-6; perhaps TRBD1 as D (5 bases). With 1 base removed from V and 8 bases from J, the gap between germline ends came to 19 bases. Germline V gene data show CDR1 as SGHTS and CDR2 as YDEGEE. The CDR3 consists of 17 residues. In DNA, the CDR3 is TGTGCCAGCAGCTTGAGTACAGGTCTCTTCGGGTATTCACCCCTCCACTTT. Protein sequence: CASSLSTGLFGYSPLHF.

The chain is built from TRBV6-4 and TRBJ2-1; 8 bases are shared with TRBD2. Trimming took 6 bases from V and 4 from J; bases not matched to a gene: 11. Per germline, CDR1 MRHNA and CDR2 SNTAGT. This CDR3 comprises 16 residues. The CDR3 reads CASRLSAGVGYNEQFF. CDR3 DNA sequence: TGTGCCAGCAGACTCTCAGCGGGAGTAGGGTACAATGAGCAGTTCTTC.

The V call is TRBV7-9, the J call TRBJ2-3; 9 bases match TRBD2. The ends lost 5 bases at V and 2 bases at J; junction bases unmatched: 14. The V gene's germline CDR1 is SEHNR and CDR2 FQNEAQ (reference sequence). This CDR3 has 18 amino acids. CDR3 DNA: TGTGCCAGCAGCCACACCGGCGGGGGGGCAGACCCCACAGATACGCAGTATTTT. This gives the protein CASSHTGGGADPTDTQYF.

The chain recombines TRBV15 with TRBJ1-4, with 12 bases aligning to TRBD1. The CDR3 spans 13 residues. The germline gives CDR1 LNHNV, CDR2 YYDKDF (reference sequence). Trimming took 5 bases from V and 8 from J; bases not matched to a gene: 0. CDR3 sequence (DNA): TGTGCCACCAGCGGGACAGGGGGCGAAAAACTGTTTTTT. Amino acid sequence: CATSGTGGEKLFF.

The J gene is TRBJ1-5, the V gene TRBV14, with 11 nucleotides matching TRBD1. The V gene end was trimmed by 6 bases and the J gene end by 3 bases; junction bases not matched to a gene: 4. Germline V CDR1 and CDR2: SGHDN, FVKESK. The CDR3 runs to 15 residues. The CDR3 nucleotides are TGTGCCAGCAGTCCGGACAGGGGGCCCAATCAGCCCCAGCATTTT. Translation gives CASSPDRGPNQPQHF.

The gene calls are TRBV18 and TRBJ2-7; perhaps TRBD1 as D (6 bases). Germline values: CDR1 KGHSH, CDR2 LQKENI. The CDR3 covers 13 residues. Trimming stripped 6 bases from V and 2 bases from J, with 11 bases between. CDR3 bases: TGTGCCAGCTCCTTTCGGACAGCCTACGAGCAGTACTTC. It encodes CASSFRTAYEQYF.

The chain is built from TRBV19 and TRBJ2-7; the match to TRBD1 covers 7 bases. CDR1 is LNHDA, CDR2 SQIVND, per germline (reference sequence). The CDR3 has 14 amino acids. The ends lost 5 bases at V and 5 bases at J; junction bases unmatched: 9. In nucleotides, the CDR3 is TGTGCCAGTAGTCCCCGACAGGGTACCCACGAGCAGTACTTC. As protein: CASSPRQGTHEQYF.

This clone was detected a few times. The V call is TRBV19, the J call TRBJ1-5, with TRBD1 matching over 10 bases. Germline CDR1 reads LNHDA; CDR2 reads SQIVND (reference sequence). V dropped 5 bases and J dropped 7; count of bases not matched to a gene: 11. The CDR3 is 16 amino acids. The CDR3 nucleotides read TGTGCCAGTAGTCCTCGGACAGGGGGGCCGGGACAGCCCCAGCATTTT. This translates into CASSPRTGGPGQPQHF. Supplemented by reference TRBV19 and TRBJ1-5, the full variable domain reads DGGITQSPKYLFRKEGQNVTLSCEQNLNHDAMYWYRQDPGQGLRLIYYSQIVNDFQKGDIAEGYSVSREKKESFPLTVTSAQKNPTAFYLCASSPRTGGPGQPQHFGDGTRLSIL.

The genes are TRBV4-1 and TRBJ1-5, with D perhaps TRBD1 (6 bases). V was trimmed by 1 base and J by 2 bases, leaving 15 bases between them. CDR3 length: 17 amino acids. Germline values: CDR1 MGHRA, CDR2 YSYEKL. The CDR3 loop reads CASSQVAGGGGNQPQHF. The CDR3 bases are TGCGCCAGCAGCCAAGTTGCGGGGGGCGGCGGCAATCAGCCCCAGCATTTT.

The chain has TRBV4-2 and TRBJ2-1; D is perhaps TRBD2 (7 bases). Trimming pared 0 bases from V and 8 bases from J, leaving 17 bases between. CDR3 length: 16 amino acids. Germline values: CDR1 LGHNA, CDR2 YNFKEQ. CDR3 DNA sequence: TGTGCCAGCAGCCAAGACGGGGGGCCCTTGGCGCATGAGCAGTTCTTC. It codes for CASSQDGGPLAHEQFF.